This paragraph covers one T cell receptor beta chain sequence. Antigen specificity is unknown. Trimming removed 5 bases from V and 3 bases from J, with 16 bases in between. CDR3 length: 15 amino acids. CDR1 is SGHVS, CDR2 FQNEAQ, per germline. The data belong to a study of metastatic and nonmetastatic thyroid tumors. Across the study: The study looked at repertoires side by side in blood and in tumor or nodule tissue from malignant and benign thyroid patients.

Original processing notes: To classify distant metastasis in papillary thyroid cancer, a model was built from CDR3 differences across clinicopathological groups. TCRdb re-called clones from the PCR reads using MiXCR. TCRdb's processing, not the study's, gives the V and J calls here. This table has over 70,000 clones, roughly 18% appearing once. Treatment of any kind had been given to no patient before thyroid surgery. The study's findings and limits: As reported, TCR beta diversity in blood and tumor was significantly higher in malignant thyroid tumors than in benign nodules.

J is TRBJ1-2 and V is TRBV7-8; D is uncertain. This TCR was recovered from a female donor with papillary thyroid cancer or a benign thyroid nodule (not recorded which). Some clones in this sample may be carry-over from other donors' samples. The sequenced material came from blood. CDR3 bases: TGTGCCAGCAGCCAGATGGCAGGATCCCACTATGGCTACACCTTC. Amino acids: CASSQMAGSHYGYTF.